This TCR beta chain was documented in a study of cytomegalovirus exposure and HLA in healthy donors (dated by TCRdb to the late 2010s). Turning to the overall study: According to an earlier analysis of several hundred of the donors, about 180 million T cells yielded approximately 120 million unique TCR beta sequences and 276 Gb of sequence data. An early release that covered approximately 600 HLA-typed donors contained approximately 300 gigabases of sequencing data and about 93 million unique TCR sequences. Among the roughly 380 genotyped donors, approximately 81% belonged to the genetic ancestry cluster associated with self-reported Caucasian donors. The aim of the study was to test whether cataloging public T cell receptors could identify signatures of past pathogen exposure. The T cell repertoires of some 700 subjects were profiled by immunosequencing and related to cytomegalovirus serostatus. Along with the 666-subject first cohort, a separate validation cohort of over a hundred different subjects was used. To predict cytomegalovirus infection status, the study brought together high-throughput TCR immunosequencing, statistical association of individual TCRs with disease status, and machine learning. A later analysis re-analyzed previously published TCR beta repertoires from 500 to 700 donors and added high-resolution HLA genotyping to study TCR occurrence patterns. Rather than drawing on any new phenotypic data, the later analysis identified candidate immune exposures from TCR beta sequences and the way those sequences occurred across donors. To decide whether each TCR beta V gene segment behaved as functional or pseudogenic, an earlier analysis of nearly 600 of the donors relied on high-throughput TCR beta sequencing. Alongside the repertoire data, information on donor age, sex, ethnicity and CMV serostatus was compiled. Genome-wide SNP genotypes for about 65% of the 666 donors were used in a later genetic analysis, which treated that subset as a discovery cohort. Every discovery cohort repertoire had been produced on one sequencing platform. Class I and class II HLA loci were covered by the typing at four-digit resolution. Typing coverage differed by locus: A, B, C, DRB1 and DQB1 were typed in about 629-640 donors, DQA1 in 522, DPA1 in over 600, and DPB1 in 472. Because of strong linkage in the cohort, five DR-DQ haplotypes were treated as single units for association and clustering. On average, 235,054 unique TCR beta nucleotide sequences were sequenced per donor among 350 to 400 genotyped donors of the cohort, with roughly a sixth of those sequences being non-productive. General findings and caveats noted by the study authors: Correlated functional status among segregating V segments might reflect linkage disequilibrium, but an unknown experimental factor could not be ruled out. Because HLA typing was unavailable for some donors at each locus, only the typed subset was used in association tests. A later analysis found that TCR association rates varied across HLA loci, with DRB1 alleles showing the most associated TCRs and HLA-C alleles the fewest. The authors suggested that the approach could potentially be generalized to other disease states and immunological phenotypes. Sequencing depth was assumed to be roughly uniform across donors in the presence/absence analyses, though that assumption may not hold. An association between a missense DCLRE1C variant and V-gene and J-gene trimming of TCR beta chains was found in a later genetic analysis and replicated in an independent cohort. Compared with equally common non-associated chains, HLA-associated TCR beta chains in a later analysis were more clonally expanded and had lower generation probabilities. A cluster of highly shared sequence variants was judged likely to represent a technical artifact of the sequencing pipeline. According to a later analysis, most CMV-associated TCR beta chains appeared to be HLA-restricted, and the HLA associations seemed to be driven largely by CMV exposure. A total of around 150 TCR beta chains were listed by the study as associated with cytomegalovirus. Over 15 rarely observed V segments, including chromosome 9 orphons, were excluded from the earlier analysis of several hundred of the donors because counts were too low. Immune exposure information for the cohort was limited to CMV serostatus. An earlier analysis of approximately 540 of the donors showed that most TCR beta V segments appeared in productive rearrangements either about 90% or about 30% of the time, which broadly matched IMGT annotations. The 87-base-pair reads could not distinguish some IMGT-functional V segments, including TRBV6-2 and TRBV6-3, so those segments were excluded. When HLA alleles, especially DR and DQ, strongly co-occurred, TCR associations were difficult to assign to individual alleles. A later analysis reported that several top co-occurrence clusters appeared linked to parvovirus B19, influenza, CMV and Epstein-Barr virus. Three of the identified cytomegalovirus-associated TCR beta chains were confirmed in vitro to be specific for cytomegalovirus antigens. A further reported finding was that TCR beta sequences accurately predicted the HLA-A and HLA-B alleles for most subjects in the first cohort. The cohort was sequenced for TCR beta chains only, and without alpha or paired-chain data the features that could be detected were limited. Compared with the approximately 720-donor mean, donors in an Asian-associated ancestry cluster had fewer N-insertions in productive TCRs, according to a later genetic analysis. Most TCR sequences were seen in very few donors, while some public TCRs were found in many individuals. A later analysis associated 15,000 or so TCR beta sequences with specific HLA alleles at a false discovery rate of 0.05. The classifier was reported to diagnose cytomegalovirus status with high specificity and sensitivity in both the original and validation cohorts.

The cohort was made up of under 800 healthy bone marrow donors. Cohort members were all nominally healthy when sampled, although unrecorded immune exposures were likely present. The donor tested CMV seronegative, placing the donor among the 300 to 400 seronegative members of the cohort. Every donor gave a peripheral blood sample, and the peripheral blood mononuclear cells from that sample were used for TCR beta sequencing. Genomic DNA extraction from the blood cell samples was performed with the Qiagen DNeasy Blood Extraction Kit. Remarks on this clone: Which antigen it targets is not known. Base qualities are not at hand, and no much larger clone is one base apart.

In the germline V gene, CDR1 corresponds to SGDLS and CDR2 to YYNGEE. Trimming takes 2 bases from V and 2 bases from J, and the germline ends sit 15 bases apart. The CDR3 starts with the cysteine, ends with the phenylalanine, and has 16 residues. The kept DNA is CDR3 alone, 48 bases in frame from the first base. The library was produced with the immunoSEQ multiplex PCR assay. The multiplex PCR relied on a mix of 60 forward primers for TCR Vbeta segments and 13 reverse primers for TCR Jbeta segments. Amplification of the CDR3 region of rearranged TCR beta genes was performed with a multiplex PCR assay on genomic DNA. The Illumina HiSeq System was used to sequence the amplified TCR beta libraries as 87-base-pair reads. Processing in the source paper ran as follows. Across the 700 or so repertoires, a later analysis counted roughly 84 million unique TCR beta chains, roughly 11 million of which were shared by at least two donors. A nearest-neighbor algorithm error-corrected the raw reads and collapsed the reads into unique sequences, merging closely related sequences to remove PCR and sequencing errors. V, D and J gene segments were assigned by aligning CDR3 sequences to IMGT reference sequences. For a sequence to be retained, at least a six-nucleotide match to both a V gene segment and a J gene segment was required. Rearrangements were classified as productive when the CDR3 lacked stop codons and remained in frame with V and J, and all other rearrangements were classified as non-productive. CDR3 was defined by IMGT convention, running from the second conserved V-encoded cysteine to the conserved J-encoded phenylalanine. In an earlier analysis of approximately 590 of the donors, sequences lacking an unambiguous match to a single V gene segment were excluded. In an earlier analysis of approximately 610 of the donors, V segments were called functional above 56.7% productive rearrangements and were called segregating when the between-donor standard deviation exceeded 5%. A statistical classification framework was built for diagnosing cytomegalovirus status from the catalog of TCR beta chain sequences. In a later analysis, V and J genes were assigned by comparing TCR nucleotide sequences against IMGT/GENE-DB human TR gene sequences. The TCRdist pipeline was used in a later analysis to assign CDR3 sequences and most-parsimonious VDJ recombination scenarios. In a later analysis, each TCR beta chain was defined by its CDR3 amino acid sequence together with its V-gene family, and reads without a unique V-gene family were excluded. A later analysis removed 600 or so highly shared, low-generation-probability nucleotide sequences to deal with suspected cross-contamination and a sequencing artifact. In a later analysis, a clonal expansion index for each public chain was calculated from normalized within-repertoire ranks of inferred template counts. A later analysis computed generation probabilities with a VDJ recombination model fitted to out-of-frame rearrangements, and checked the results against IGoR. In a later analysis, hypergeometric tests were used to score TCR-TCR, TCR-HLA and TCR-CMV co-occurrence, with a repertoire-size bias correction applied to TCR pairs. To estimate false discovery rates, a later analysis permuted the HLA or CMV assignments 20 times. In a later analysis, co-occurring TCRs were grouped using DBSCAN, with TCRdist sequence similarity added in when clustering inside HLA-allele-positive subsets. For co-occurrence clustering, repertoires with fewer than 30,000 or more than 120,000 public chains were excluded, along with 5 or 6 repertoires with anomalous nucleotide sharing. TCRdb limited this immuneACCESS table to in-frame rearrangements with V and J called. A share of clones is missing; checked studies link under half to unresolved V genes, and the rest is unexplained. That table gives V, J and clone size, and the DNA gave D and trimming. The sample contains around 150,000 clones, about three quarters of them found a single time. 1.8% of the sample belongs to the ten largest clones.

The chain is encoded by TRBV9 joined to TRBJ2-3; the D region possibly corresponds to TRBD2 (7 bases align). The origin of this receptor is a man aged 40-49 years in good health and CMV-seronegative. Sequenced material: PBMCs. The sequence in DNA is TGTGCCAGCAGCGTCAGTGAGGGGGGGGCCACAGATACGCAGTATTTT. Translation gives CASSVSEGGATDTQYF.